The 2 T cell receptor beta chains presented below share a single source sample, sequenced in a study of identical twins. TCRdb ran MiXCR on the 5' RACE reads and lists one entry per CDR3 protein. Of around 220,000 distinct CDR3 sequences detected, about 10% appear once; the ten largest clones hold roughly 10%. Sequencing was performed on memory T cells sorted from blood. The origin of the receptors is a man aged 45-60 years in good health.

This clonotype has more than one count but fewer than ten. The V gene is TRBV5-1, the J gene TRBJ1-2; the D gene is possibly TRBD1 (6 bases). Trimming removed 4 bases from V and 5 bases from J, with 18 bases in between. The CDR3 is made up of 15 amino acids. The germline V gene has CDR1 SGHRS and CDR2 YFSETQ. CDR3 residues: CASSPSQEGGYGYTF. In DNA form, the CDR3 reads TGCGCCAGCAGCCCGTCGCAGGAGGGGGGATATGGCTACACCTTC.

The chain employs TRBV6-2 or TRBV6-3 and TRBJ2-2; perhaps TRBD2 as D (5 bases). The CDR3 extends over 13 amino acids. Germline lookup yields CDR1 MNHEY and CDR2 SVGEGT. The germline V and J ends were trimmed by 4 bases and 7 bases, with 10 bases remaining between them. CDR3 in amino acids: CASSSSGYGELFF. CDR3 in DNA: TGTGCCAGCAGTTCATCGGGGTACGGGGAGCTGTTTTTT.